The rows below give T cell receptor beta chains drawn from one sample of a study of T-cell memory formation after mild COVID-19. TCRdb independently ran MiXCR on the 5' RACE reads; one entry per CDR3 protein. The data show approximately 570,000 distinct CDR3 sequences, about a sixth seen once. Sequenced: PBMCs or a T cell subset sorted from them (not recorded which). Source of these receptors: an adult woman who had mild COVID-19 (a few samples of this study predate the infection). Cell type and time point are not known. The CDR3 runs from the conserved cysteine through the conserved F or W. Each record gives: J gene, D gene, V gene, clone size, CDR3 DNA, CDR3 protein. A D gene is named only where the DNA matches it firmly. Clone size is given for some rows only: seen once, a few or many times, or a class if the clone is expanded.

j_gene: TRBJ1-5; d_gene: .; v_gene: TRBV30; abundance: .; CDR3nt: TGTGCCTGGAGTGTACCCTTCGGATACGGCAATCAGCCCCAGCATTTT; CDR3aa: CAWSVPFGYGNQPQHF
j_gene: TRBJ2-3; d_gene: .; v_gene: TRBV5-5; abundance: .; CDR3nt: TGTGCCAGCAGCTTACCCCTAGACCTTAGGAACACAGATACGCAGTATTTT; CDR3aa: CASSLPLDLRNTDTQYF
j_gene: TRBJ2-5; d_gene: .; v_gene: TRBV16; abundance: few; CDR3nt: TGTGCCAGCAGCCAATCGTTTCGACAGGTAGAGACCCAGTACTTC; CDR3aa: CASSQSFRQVETQYF
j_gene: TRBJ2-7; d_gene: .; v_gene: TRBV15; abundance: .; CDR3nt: TGTGCCACCAGCAAGGGAGTTCTGGATCGATACGAGCAGTACTTC; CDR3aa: CATSKGVLDRYEQYF
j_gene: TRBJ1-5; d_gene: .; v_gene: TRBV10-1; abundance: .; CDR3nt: TGCGCCAGCAGTGCGGGTTCCGGGCCGAGAAAGACCCGCAATCAGCCCCAGCATTTT; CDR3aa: CASSAGSGPRKTRNQPQHF
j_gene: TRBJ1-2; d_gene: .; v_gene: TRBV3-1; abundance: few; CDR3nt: TGTGCCAGCAGCCAAGGCTTGGTCCTAGGGGATCCTAACTATGGCTACACCTTC; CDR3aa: CASSQGLVLGDPNYGYTF
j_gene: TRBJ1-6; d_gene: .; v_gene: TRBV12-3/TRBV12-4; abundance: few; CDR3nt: TGTGCCAGCAGTTTTGGAATTGGCAATAATTCACCCCTCCACTTT; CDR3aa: CASSFGIGNNSPLHF
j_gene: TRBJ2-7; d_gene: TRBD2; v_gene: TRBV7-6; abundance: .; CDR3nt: TGTGCCAGCAGACCAGGCTCGGGAGGGCAGACCTACGAGCAGTACTTC; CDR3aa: CASRPGSGGQTYEQYF
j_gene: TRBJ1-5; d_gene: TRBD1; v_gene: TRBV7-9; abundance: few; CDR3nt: TGTGCCAGCAGCTTGACAGGGATCAATCAGCCCCAGCATTTT; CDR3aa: CASSLTGINQPQHF
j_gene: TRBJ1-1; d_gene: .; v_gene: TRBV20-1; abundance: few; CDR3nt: TGCAGTGCTACAAGCACTGAAGCTTTCTTT; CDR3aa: CSATSTEAFF
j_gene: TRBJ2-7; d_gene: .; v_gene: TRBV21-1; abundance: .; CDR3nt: TGTGCCAGCAGCACCCCCTACGAGCAGTACTTC; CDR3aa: CASSTPYEQYF
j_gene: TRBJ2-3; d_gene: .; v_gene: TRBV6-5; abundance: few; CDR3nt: TGTGCCAGCAGGATTGACCCGGGCGGCAGGGGATCGGGCACAGATACGCAGTATTTT; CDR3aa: CASRIDPGGRGSGTDTQYF
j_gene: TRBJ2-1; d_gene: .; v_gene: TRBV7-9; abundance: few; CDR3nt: TGTGCCAGCAAAACTAGTGGTGGCTCCTACAATGAGCAGTTCTTC; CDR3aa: CASKTSGGSYNEQFF
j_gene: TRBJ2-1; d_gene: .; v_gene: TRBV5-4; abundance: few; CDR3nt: TGTGCCAGCAGCCACAACATAGGTGAGCAGTTCTTC; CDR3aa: CASSHNIGEQFF
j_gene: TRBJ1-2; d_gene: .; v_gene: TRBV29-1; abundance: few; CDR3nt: TGCAGCGTTGAAGAGGGGCCTGAAGGCTACACCTTC; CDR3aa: CSVEEGPEGYTF
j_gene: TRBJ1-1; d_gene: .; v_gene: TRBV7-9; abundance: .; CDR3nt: TGTGCCAGCAGCTTAGACGGGGGAGTGAACACTGAAGCTTTCTTT; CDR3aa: CASSLDGGVNTEAFF
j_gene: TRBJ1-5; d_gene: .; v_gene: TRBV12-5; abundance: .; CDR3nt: TGTGCTAGTGGGATAGACGGTAATCAGCCCCAGCATTTT; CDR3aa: CASGIDGNQPQHF
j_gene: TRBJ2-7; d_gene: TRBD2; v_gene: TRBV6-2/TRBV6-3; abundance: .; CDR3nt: TGTGCCAGCAGTCTTGGGACTAGCGGGAGGACCGAGCAGTACTTC; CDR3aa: CASSLGTSGRTEQYF
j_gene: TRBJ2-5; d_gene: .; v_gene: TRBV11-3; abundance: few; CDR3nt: TGTGCCAGCAGACAAAGAAGGGCAGGCCAAGAGACCCAGTACTTC; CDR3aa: CASRQRRAGQETQYF
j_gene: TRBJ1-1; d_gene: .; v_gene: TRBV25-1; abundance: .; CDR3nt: TGTGCCAGCAGGGCACCTGGAGGATGGTTGAACACTGAAGCTTTCTTT; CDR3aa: CASRAPGGWLNTEAFF
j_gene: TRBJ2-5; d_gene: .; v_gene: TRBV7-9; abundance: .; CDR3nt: TGTGCCAGCAGCTTAGAGGTCGGGGTGGAGACCCAGTACTTC; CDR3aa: CASSLEVGVETQYF
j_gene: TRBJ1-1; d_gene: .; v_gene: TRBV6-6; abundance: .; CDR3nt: TGTGCCAGCAGCGGGGGGGACCCTGAAGCTTTCTTT; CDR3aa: CASSGGDPEAFF
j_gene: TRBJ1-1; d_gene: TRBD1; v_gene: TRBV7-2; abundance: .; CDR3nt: TGTGCCAGCAGCTTTGGTGACAGGGCCGCTGAAGCTTTCTTT; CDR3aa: CASSFGDRAAEAFF
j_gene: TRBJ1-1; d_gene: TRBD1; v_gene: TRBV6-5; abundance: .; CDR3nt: TGTGCCAGCAGTTCCCCCATCGGACAGGGGAGGGCTGAAGCTTTCTTT; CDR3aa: CASSSPIGQGRAEAFF
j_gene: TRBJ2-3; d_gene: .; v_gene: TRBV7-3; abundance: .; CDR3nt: TGTGCCAGCAGCAAGACCTTCACAGATACGCAGTATTTT; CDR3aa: CASSKTFTDTQYF
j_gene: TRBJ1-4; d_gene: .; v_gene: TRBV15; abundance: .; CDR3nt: TGTGCCATAGGGGCAGGGGCTAATGAAAAACTGTTTTTT; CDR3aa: CAIGAGANEKLFF
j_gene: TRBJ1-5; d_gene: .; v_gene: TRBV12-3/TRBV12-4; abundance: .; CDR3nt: TGTGCCAGCAGTGATCGACGGCTCAATCAGCCCCAGCATTTT; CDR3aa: CASSDRRLNQPQHF
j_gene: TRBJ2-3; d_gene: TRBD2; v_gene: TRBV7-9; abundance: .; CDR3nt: TGTGCCAGCAGCCTTCGGCTAGCGGGAGAGAGGGGTACGCAGTATTTT; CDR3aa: CASSLRLAGERGTQYF
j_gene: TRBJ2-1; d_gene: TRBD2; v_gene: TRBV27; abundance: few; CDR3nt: TGTGCCAGCAGTTTATCTCTAGCGGGGGCCGGGGATGAGCAGTTCTTC; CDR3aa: CASSLSLAGAGDEQFF
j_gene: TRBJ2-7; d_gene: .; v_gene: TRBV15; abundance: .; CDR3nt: TGTGCCACCAGCAGCCCACGATACGAGCAGTACTTC; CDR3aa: CATSSPRYEQYF
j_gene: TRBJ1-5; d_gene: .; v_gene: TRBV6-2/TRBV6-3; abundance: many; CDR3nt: TGTGCCAGCAGTGTGGGGGGATATCAGCCCCAGCATTTT; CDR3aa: CASSVGGYQPQHF
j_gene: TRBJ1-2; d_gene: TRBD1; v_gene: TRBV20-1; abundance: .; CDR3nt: TGCAGTGCTAGAGATACTATGACAGGGCTCCCTCCCTTC; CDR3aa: CSARDTMTGLPPF
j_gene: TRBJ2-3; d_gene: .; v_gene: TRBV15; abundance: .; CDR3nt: TGTGCCACCAGCTCTCACAGGGTCCCCACAGATACGCAGTATTTT; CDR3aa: CATSSHRVPTDTQYF
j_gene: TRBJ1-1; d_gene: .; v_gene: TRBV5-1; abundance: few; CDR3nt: TGCGCCAGCAGCTTGGAACCCAACCGTCGCGACACTGAAGCTTTCTTT; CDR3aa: CASSLEPNRRDTEAFF
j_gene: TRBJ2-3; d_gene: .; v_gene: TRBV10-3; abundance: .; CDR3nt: TGTGCCATCAGTGAGGCGGGATCCACAGATACGCAGTATTTT; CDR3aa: CAISEAGSTDTQYF
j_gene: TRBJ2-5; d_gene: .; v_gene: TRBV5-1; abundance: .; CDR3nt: TGCGCCAGCAGCACAGACGGGGGAACCCAGTACTTC; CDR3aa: CASSTDGGTQYF
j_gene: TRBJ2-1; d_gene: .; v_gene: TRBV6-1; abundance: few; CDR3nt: TGTGCCAGCAGTGAAGCGGAGCCCAATGAGCAGTTCTTC; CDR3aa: CASSEAEPNEQFF
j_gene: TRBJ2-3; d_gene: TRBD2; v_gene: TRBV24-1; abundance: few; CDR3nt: TGTGCCACCAGTGATTCCTCAGGACTAGCGGGCCTTAGCACAGATACGCAGTATTTT; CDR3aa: CATSDSSGLAGLSTDTQYF
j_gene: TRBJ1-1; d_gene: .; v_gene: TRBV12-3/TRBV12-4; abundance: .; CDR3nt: TGTGCCAGCAGTTTTCCGGCGAACACTGAAGCTTTCTTT; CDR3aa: CASSFPANTEAFF
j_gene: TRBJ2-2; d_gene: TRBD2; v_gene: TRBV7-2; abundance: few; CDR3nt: TGTGCCAGCAGCCCCCGGACTAGCGGTCTTCCGGAATCGCTGTTTTTT; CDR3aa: CASSPRTSGLPESLFF
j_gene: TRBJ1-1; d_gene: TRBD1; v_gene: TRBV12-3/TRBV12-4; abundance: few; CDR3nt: TGTGCCAGCAGCGACAGGGAGGAGGGGACTGAAGCTTTCTTT; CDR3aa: CASSDREEGTEAFF
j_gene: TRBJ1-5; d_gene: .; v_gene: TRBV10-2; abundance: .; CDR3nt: TGCGCCAGCAGTGAGTCTGGGTCGGGGCAGCCCCAGCATTTT; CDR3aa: CASSESGSGQPQHF
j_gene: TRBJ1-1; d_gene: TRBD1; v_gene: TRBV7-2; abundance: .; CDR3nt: TGTGCCAGCAGCTTCCGAGGGGGCGAAGCTTTCTTT; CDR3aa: CASSFRGGEAFF
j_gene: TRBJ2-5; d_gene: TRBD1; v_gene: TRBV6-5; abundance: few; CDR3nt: TGTGCCAGCAGGTCACAGGGGATCCAGACCCAGTACTTC; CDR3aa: CASRSQGIQTQYF
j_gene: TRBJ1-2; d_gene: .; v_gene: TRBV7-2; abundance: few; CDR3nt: TGTGCCAGCAGCTTGAGAGGGGAAAACTATGGCTACACCTTC; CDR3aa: CASSLRGENYGYTF
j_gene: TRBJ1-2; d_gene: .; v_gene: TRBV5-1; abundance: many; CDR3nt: TGCGCCAGCAGCATAAATCCGGGACACCCCAATGGCTACACCTTC; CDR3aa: CASSINPGHPNGYTF
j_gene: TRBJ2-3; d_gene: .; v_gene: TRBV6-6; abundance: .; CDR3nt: TGTGCCAGCAGTTACTCGTTCGGGGATACAGATACGCAGTATTTT; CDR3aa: CASSYSFGDTDTQYF
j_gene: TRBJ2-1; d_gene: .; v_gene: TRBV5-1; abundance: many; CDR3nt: TGCGCCAGCAGATACGTAGAGAGCTCCTACAATGAGCAGTTCTTC; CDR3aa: CASRYVESSYNEQFF
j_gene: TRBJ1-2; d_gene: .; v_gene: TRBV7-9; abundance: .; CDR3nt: TGTGCCAGCAGCCCCCGGGCGGGTCTACGGGGCTACACCTTC; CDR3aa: CASSPRAGLRGYTF
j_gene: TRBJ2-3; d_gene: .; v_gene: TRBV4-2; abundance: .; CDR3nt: TGTGCCAGCAGCCGAGCGGGACAACCCACAGATACGCAGTATTTT; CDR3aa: CASSRAGQPTDTQYF
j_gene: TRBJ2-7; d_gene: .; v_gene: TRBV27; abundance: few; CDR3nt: TGTGCCAGCGGAGGCCTCAGTGATGAAACCTACGAGCAGTACTTC; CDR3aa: CASGGLSDETYEQYF